One sample yielded the 20 T cell receptor beta chains listed below, sequenced in a study of blood T cells in healthy people across ages (dated by TCRdb to the mid-2010s). Library generation was performed with 5' RACE. A second about 7 to 11 cycle PCR used a sample-barcoded 5' primer and a J-beta primer mix. TCRdb took the public reads, trimmed them with fastp at Q25, ran MiXCR for clone calling and kept in-frame beta chains. Rows with a matching CDR3 protein are joined into one entry that keeps the most common DNA and genes. This sample comprises 1.5 million to 2 million distinct CDR3 sequences, about two fifths of them detected only once. More than 20% of the sample goes to the ten largest clones. The sample comprised blood. The receptors stem from a human donor in good health.

This clonotype has only a few counts. The chain recombines TRBV4-1 with TRBJ2-1; D possibly corresponds to TRBD1 (6 bases). Trimming cost V 5 bases and J 15 bases, with 14 bases left between them. The germline gives CDR1 MGHRA, CDR2 YSYEKL. CDR3 length: 11 residues. Here the CDR3 DNA reads TGCGCCAGCAGCTCTTACAGGGAATGGTTCTTC. Translated, it gives CASSSYREWFF.

The J gene is TRBJ2-1, the V gene TRBV12-3 or TRBV12-4, with 8 bases matching TRBD1. The CDR3 spans 14 residues. J lost 13 bases, V lost 6 bases, and 14 bases had no gene match. CDR3: CASRSTGERETQFF. As DNA, the CDR3 is TGTGCCAGCAGATCGACAGGGGAAAGGGAGACCCAGTTCTTC.

This clonotype showed up just a few times. The chain employs TRBV18 and TRBJ2-1; 7 bases align to TRBD2. V lost 5 bases, J lost 10 bases, and 5 bases stayed unmatched. Looked up from germline, CDR1 is KGHSH and CDR2 is LQKENI. The CDR3 is 12 amino acids. Written as DNA, the CDR3 is TGTGCCAGCTCATCCACTAGCGTCGAGCAGTTCTTC. Amino acid sequence: CASSSTSVEQFF.

This clonotype was counted between two and nine times. The V and J genes are TRBV7-9 and TRBJ2-7; maybe TRBD1 (7 bases). The CDR3 contains 14 residues. The V gene lost 5 bases and the J gene lost 4 bases, with 15 bases spanning the gap. Looked up from germline, CDR1 is SEHNR and CDR2 is FQNEAQ (reference sequence). CDR3 amino acids: CASSMTGRPYEQYF. The CDR3 coding sequence is TGTGCCAGCAGCATGACAGGGAGGCCGTACGAGCAGTACTTC.

A note on this clonotype: The junction shows a germline mismatch at one end, possibly a read error. V gene TRBV12-3 or TRBV12-4 combines with J gene TRBJ2-1, with 9 bases lining up with TRBD2. The CDR3 loop spans 14 amino acids. DNA of the CDR3: TGTGCCAGCAGCCCTAGCGGGGCCTACAGTGAGCAGTTCTTC. It translates to CASSPSGAYSEQFF.

The chain joins TRBV7-9 to TRBJ1-1, with D possibly TRBD1 on 6 matching bases. Trimming pared 4 bases from V and 3 bases from J, leaving 12 bases between. The CDR3 runs 14 residues. Germline CDR1 is SEHNR and CDR2 is FQNEAQ (reference sequence). The CDR3 DNA reads TGTGCCAGCAGCTGGGGGCGCTCGGACACTGAAGCTTTCTTT. This sequence encodes CASSWGRSDTEAFF.

The J gene is TRBJ2-3, the V gene TRBV4-1, with D perhaps matching TRBD1 or TRBD2 (5 bases each). Germline V lookup: CDR1 MGHRA, CDR2 YSYEKL. This CDR3 spans 14 amino acids. Trimming stripped 5 bases from V and 1 base from J, with 10 bases between. This CDR3 reads CASSFWDRTDTQYF. The CDR3 nucleotides read TGCGCCAGCAGCTTCTGGGACCGCACAGATACGCAGTATTTT.

The V gene is TRBV3-1, the J gene TRBJ2-3; D possibly uses TRBD1 or TRBD2 (5 bases each). V gave up 0 bases and J gave up 3 bases, with 13 bases separating them. Germline values: CDR1 LGHDT, CDR2 YNNKEL (reference sequence). The CDR3 consists of 16 residues. CDR3 amino acids: CASSQEAGALTDTQYF. The CDR3, as DNA: TGTGCCAGCAGCCAAGAGGCCGGGGCTTTAACAGATACGCAGTATTTT.

The chain joins TRBV12-3 or TRBV12-4 to TRBJ1-2; possibly TRBD1 for D (5 bases). Trimming took off 7 bases at V and 5 bases at J, with 14 bases between the two ends. The CDR3 has 13 residues. CDR3 sequence: CASKRGALYGYTF. Written as DNA, the CDR3 is TGTGCCAGCAAAAGGGGTGCTTTGTATGGCTACACCTTC.

The chain links TRBV20-1 to TRBJ2-2; 8 positions agree with TRBD2. The germline CDR1 and CDR2 sequences are DFQATT and SNEGSKA (reference sequence). The CDR3 runs 15 residues. V was pared by 2 bases and J by 2 bases, with 4 bases of the junction left unmatched. CDR3 sequence: CSARRGGINTGELFF. In DNA, the CDR3 is TGCAGTGCTAGACGGGGGGGTATAAACACCGGGGAGCTGTTTTTT.

V and J are TRBV21-1 and TRBJ2-5; TRBD1, the D gene given by the table, was not confirmed from the DNA. TRBV21-1 counts as a pseudogene. This CDR3 comprises 15 residues. CDR3 nucleotides: TGTGCCAGCAGCCTCCGGGACAGGGGGACTGAGACCCAGTACTTC. Its protein product is CASSLRDRGTETQYF.

With respect to this clonotype: The junction departs from germline at one end; a sequencing error may be responsible. The rearrangement joins TRBV28 to TRBJ2-7; D gene ambiguous. CDR1 and CDR2 from the germline V gene are MDHEN and SYDVKM. This CDR3 contains 15 residues. Written as DNA, the CDR3 is TGTGCCAGCAGTTTGGGAAGCGATTCCTCCTACGAGCAGGACTTC. Translation gives CASSLGSDSSYEQDF.

A single count supports this clonotype. CDR3 coding DNA: TGTGCCAGCAGTTACTCGATGGCTAGCGGGGGGGCTCATTCCGGCCATGAGCAGTTCTTC. It translates to CASSYSMASGGAHSGHEQFF. The chain links TRBV6-2 or TRBV6-3 to TRBJ2-7; TRBD2 aligns across 12 bases. Matching the DNA end better, TRBJ2-1 makes the J call doubtful. The CDR3 has 20 residues. CDR1 and CDR2 from the germline V gene are MNHEY and SVGEGT.

The genes are TRBV5-1 and TRBJ1-2; the D is unclear. CDR1 SGHRS and CDR2 YFSETQ come from the germline V gene. V dropped 4 bases and J dropped 4 bases, with 14 bases sitting between them. The CDR3 is 14 amino acids. DNA for the CDR3: TGCGCCAGCAGCATATCCGCGACACGCTATGGCTACACCTTC. Translated, it gives CASSISATRYGYTF.

The chain has TRBV20-1 and TRBJ2-3, with unresolved D. From germline, CDR1 is DFQATT and CDR2 SNEGSKA (reference sequence). This CDR3 comprises 13 residues. Between the trimmed V and J ends, which lost 6 bases and 1 base, there was a span of 11 bases. This chain's CDR3 is CSATSPGTDTQYF. In DNA form, the CDR3 reads TGCAGTGCCACGAGTCCTGGCACAGATACGCAGTATTTT.

V gene TRBV7-8 combines with J gene TRBJ1-2, with 8 bases matching TRBD1. From germline, CDR1 is SGHVS and CDR2 FQNEAQ. The CDR3 extends over 17 amino acids. J gave up 4 bases and V 5 bases, and 15 bases lay outside the gene matches. The CDR3 loop reads CASSTNRGQEARYGYTF. DNA for the CDR3: TGTGCCAGCAGCACAAACCGGGGACAGGAGGCCCGCTATGGCTACACCTTC.

V is TRBV7-2 and J is TRBJ1-2; 7 positions agree with TRBD1. Germline V gene lookup returns CDR1 SGHTA and CDR2 FQGNSA. The CDR3 is made up of 15 amino acids. With 4 bases clipped from V and 4 bases from J, the junction kept 9 bases outside the gene matches. The CDR3 spells CASSSSGGVGYGYTF. The CDR3 nucleotides are TGTGCCAGCAGCTCTTCAGGGGGTGTGGGCTATGGCTACACCTTC. Supplemented by reference TRBV7-2 and TRBJ1-2, the full variable domain reads GAGVSQSPSNKVTEKGKDVELRCDPISGHTALYWYRQSLGQGLEFLIYFQGNSAPDKSGLPSDRFSAERTGGSVSTLTIQRTQQEDSAVYLCASSSSGGVGYGYTFGSGTRLTVV.

The genes are TRBV29-1 and TRBJ2-5; tentatively, D is TRBD1 or TRBD2 (5 bases each). The J call is uncertain, as TRBJ2-7 better fits the DNA end. CDR1 SQVTM and CDR2 ANQGSEA come from the germline V gene. The CDR3 contains 14 residues. The chain's CDR3 is CSVLGTLFRCEQYF. The CDR3 coding sequence is TGCAGCGTGCTCGGGACCCTTTTTCGGTGCGAGCAGTACTTC.

This clonotype occurred a few times. The J gene is TRBJ2-3, the V gene TRBV29-1; maybe TRBD2 (7 bases). Germline-derived CDR1 and CDR2 are SQVTM and ANQGSEA. Trimming pared 8 bases from V and 3 bases from J, leaving 18 bases between. The CDR3 loop spans 14 amino acids. The CDR3 sequence: CSSVGGGGTDTQYF. Here the CDR3 DNA reads TGCAGCTCTGTTGGGGGGGGCGGGACAGATACGCAGTATTTT.

This chain uses TRBV12-3 or TRBV12-4 with TRBJ1-2, with D perhaps TRBD1 (6 bases). The CDR3 runs to 13 residues. The V and J ends lost 5 bases and 8 bases respectively, with 15 bases between them. The CDR3 sequence is CASSARGGKGYTF. CDR3 sequence (DNA): TGTGCCAGCAGTGCCAGAGGGGGGAAAGGCTACACCTTC.